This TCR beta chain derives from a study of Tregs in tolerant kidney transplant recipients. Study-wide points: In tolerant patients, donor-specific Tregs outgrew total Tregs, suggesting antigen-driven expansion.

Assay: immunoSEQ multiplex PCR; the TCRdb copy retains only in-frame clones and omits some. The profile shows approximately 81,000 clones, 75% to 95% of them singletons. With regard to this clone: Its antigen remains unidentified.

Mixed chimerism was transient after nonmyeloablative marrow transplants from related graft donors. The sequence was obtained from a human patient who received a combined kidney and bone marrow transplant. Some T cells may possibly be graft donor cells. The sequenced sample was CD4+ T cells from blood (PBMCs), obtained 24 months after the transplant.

In DNA form, the CDR3 reads TGTGCCAGCAGCACTTACAGGGGACCGAACACCGGGGAGCTGTTTTTT. Translation gives CASSTYRGPNTGELFF. The chain is built from TRBV5-4 and TRBJ2-2; 7 bases are shared with TRBD1. This CDR3 is built from 16 residues. J lost 0 bases, V lost 4 bases, and 6 bases had no gene match. From germline, CDR1 is SGHNT and CDR2 YYREEE (reference sequence).